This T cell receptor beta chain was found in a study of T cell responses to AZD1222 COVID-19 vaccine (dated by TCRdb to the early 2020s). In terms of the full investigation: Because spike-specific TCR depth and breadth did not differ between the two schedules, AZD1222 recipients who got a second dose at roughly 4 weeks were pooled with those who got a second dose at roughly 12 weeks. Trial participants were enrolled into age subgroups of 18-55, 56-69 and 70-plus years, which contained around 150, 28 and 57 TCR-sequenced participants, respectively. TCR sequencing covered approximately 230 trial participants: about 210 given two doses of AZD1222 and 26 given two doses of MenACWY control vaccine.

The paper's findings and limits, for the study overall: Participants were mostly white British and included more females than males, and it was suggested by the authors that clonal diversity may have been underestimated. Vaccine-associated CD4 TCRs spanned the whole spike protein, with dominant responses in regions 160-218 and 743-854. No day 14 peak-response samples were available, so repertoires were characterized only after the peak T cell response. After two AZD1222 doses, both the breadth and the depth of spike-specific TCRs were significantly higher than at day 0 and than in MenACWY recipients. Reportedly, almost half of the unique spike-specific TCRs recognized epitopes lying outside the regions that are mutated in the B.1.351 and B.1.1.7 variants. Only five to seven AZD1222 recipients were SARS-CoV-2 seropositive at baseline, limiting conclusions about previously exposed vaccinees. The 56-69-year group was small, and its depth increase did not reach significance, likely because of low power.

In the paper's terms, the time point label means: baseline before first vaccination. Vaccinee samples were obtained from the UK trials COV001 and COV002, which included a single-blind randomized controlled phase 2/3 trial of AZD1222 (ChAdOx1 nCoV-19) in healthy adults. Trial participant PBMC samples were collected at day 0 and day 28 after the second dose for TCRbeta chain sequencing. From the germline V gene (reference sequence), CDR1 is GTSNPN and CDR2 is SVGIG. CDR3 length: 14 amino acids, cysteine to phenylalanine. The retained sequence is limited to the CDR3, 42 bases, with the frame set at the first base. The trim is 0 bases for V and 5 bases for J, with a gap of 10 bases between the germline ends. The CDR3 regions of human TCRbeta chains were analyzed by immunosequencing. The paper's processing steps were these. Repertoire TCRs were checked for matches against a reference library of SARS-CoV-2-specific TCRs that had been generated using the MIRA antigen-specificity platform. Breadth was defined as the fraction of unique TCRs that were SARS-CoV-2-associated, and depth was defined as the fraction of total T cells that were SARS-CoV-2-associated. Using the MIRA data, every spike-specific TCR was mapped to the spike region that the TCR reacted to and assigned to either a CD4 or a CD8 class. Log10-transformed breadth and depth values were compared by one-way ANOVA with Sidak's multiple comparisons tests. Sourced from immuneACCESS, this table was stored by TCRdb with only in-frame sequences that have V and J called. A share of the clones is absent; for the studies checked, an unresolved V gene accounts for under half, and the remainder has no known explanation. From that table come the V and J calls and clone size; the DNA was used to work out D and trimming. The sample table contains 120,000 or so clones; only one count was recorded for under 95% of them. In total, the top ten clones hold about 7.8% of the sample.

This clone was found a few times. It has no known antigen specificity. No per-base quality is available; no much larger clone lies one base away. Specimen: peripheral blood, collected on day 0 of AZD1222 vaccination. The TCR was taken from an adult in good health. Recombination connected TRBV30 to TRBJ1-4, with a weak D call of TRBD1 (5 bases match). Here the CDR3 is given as CAWSVRGRNEKLFF. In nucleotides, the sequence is TGTGCCTGGAGTGTACGGGGGAGGAATGAAAAACTGTTTTTT.